In this sample, the clone carrying this T cell receptor (beta chain) turned up a few times. Its antigen is not identified. Deletions cut 4 bases from V and 8 bases from J, with 15 bases between. The CDR3 is made up of 14 amino acids. Germline V gene sequence: CDR1 MGHRA, CDR2 YSYEKL. KT2, a clone with a known TCR, was spiked into unfractionated PBMC. The data were taken from a study of quantifying T cell responses using KT2 cells. Study overall: TCR alpha and beta constant-region primers primed reverse transcription of RNA. The second PCR was a qPCR stopped at a predetermined fluorescence threshold. Notes on the study in general: Detection of KT2 sequences held at the lowest tested level, about one cell per 100,000 PBMC. The number of KT2 alpha and beta sequences was a linear function of input KT2 cells.

An oligo carrying a UMI was ligated to the cDNA 3' end. The first PCR ran 4 to 5 cycles with an equimolar RC1.1 and RC1.2 beta primer mix. TCRdb itself ran the UMI-ligation and nested PCR reads through MiXCR, one entry per CDR3 protein. The repertoire holds tens of thousands of distinct CDR3 sequences, 9% to 15% seen once, with about 9.7% in the top ten. J is TRBJ2-4 and V is TRBV4-1; possible D gene TRBD2, 6 bases. The clonotype originates from a human donor. The sample was PBMCs spiked with cells of the T cell clone KT2. The DNA of the CDR3 is TGCGCCAGCAGCCGCGGGGATAGCAGGGACATTCAGTACTTC. Translated: CASSRGDSRDIQYF.